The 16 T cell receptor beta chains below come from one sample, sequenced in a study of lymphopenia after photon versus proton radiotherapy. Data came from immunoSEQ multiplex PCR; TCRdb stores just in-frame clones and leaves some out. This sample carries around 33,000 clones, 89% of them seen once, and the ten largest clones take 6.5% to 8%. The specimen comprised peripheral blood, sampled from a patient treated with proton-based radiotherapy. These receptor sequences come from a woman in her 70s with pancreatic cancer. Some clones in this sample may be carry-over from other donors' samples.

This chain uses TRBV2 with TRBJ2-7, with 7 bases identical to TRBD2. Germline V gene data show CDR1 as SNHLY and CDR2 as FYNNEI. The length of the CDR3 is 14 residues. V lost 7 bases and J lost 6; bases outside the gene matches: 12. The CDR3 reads CASTSASGHGEQYF. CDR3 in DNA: TGTGCCAGCACTTCGGCTAGCGGCCACGGCGAGCAGTACTTC.

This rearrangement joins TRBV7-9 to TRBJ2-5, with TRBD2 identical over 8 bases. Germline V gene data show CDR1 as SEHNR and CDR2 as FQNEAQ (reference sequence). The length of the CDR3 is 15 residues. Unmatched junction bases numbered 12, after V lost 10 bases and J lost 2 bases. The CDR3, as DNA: TGTGCCACCTCCCATTACGGGAGGGGACAAGAGACCCAGTACTTC. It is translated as CATSHYGRGQETQYF. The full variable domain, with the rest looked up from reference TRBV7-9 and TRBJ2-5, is DTGVSQNPRHKITKRGQNVTFRCDPISEHNRLYWYRQTLGQGPEFLTYFQNEAQLEKSRLLSDRFSAERPKGSFSTLEIQRTEQGDSAMYLCATSHYGRGQETQYFGPGTRLLVL.

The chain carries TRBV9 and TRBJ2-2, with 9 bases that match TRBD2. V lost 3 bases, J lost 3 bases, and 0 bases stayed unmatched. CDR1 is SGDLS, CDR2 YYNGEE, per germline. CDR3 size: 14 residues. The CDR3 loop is CASSGGGDTGELFF. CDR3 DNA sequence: TGTGCCAGCAGCGGCGGGGGGGACACCGGGGAGCTGTTTTTT. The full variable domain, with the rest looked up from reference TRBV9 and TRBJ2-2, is DSGVTQTPKHLITATGQRVTLRCSPRSGDLSVYWYQQSLDQGLQFLIQYYNGEERAKGNILERFSAQQFPDLHSELNLSSLELGDSALYFCASSGGGDTGELFFGEGSRLTVL.

The CDR3 loop reads CASSRTGDSKNIQYF. In DNA form, the CDR3 reads TGTGCCAGCAGTCGAACAGGGGACTCTAAAAACATTCAGTACTTC. The rearrangement uses TRBV27 and TRBJ2-4, with D perhaps matching TRBD1 (7 bases). CDR3 length equals 15 residues. The V end was cut by 5 bases, the J end by 4 bases, with 15 bases between. The germline gives CDR1 MNHEY, CDR2 SMNVEV (reference sequence).

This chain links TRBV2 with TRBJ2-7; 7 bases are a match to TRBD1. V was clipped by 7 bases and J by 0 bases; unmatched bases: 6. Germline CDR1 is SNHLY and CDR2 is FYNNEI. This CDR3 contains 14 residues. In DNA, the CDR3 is TGTGCCAGCACCCTGGACAGGACCTCCTACGAGCAGTACTTC. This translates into CASTLDRTSYEQYF. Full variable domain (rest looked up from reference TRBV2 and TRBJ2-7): EPEVTQTPSHQVTQMGQEVILRCVPISNHLYFYWYRQILGQKVEFLVSFYNNEISEKSEIFDDQFSVERPDGSNFTLKIRSTKLEDSAMYFCASTLDRTSYEQYFGPGTRLTVT.

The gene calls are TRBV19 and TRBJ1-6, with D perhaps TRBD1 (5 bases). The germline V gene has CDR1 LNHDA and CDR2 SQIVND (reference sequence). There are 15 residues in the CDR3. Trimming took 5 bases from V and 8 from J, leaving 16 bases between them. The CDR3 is CASSPDRDAYSPLHF. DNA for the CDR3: TGTGCCAGTAGTCCCGACCGGGACGCGTATTCACCCCTCCACTTT.

The CDR3 protein is CASSSSVPPGEQFF. The CDR3 region has the DNA TGTGCCAGCAGCTCTAGCGTCCCCCCGGGGGAGCAGTTCTTC. V is TRBV7-2 and J is TRBJ2-1; perhaps TRBD2 as D (6 bases). V was clipped by 4 bases and J by 10 bases, with 17 bases between them. The CDR3 covers 14 residues. Germline loops: CDR1 SGHTA, CDR2 FQGNSA.

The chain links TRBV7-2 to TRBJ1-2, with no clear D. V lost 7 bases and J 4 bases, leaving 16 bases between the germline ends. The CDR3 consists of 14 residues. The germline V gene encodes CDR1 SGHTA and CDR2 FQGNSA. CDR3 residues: CASTGGVLGYGYTF. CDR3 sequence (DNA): TGTGCCAGCACAGGCGGGGTTTTGGGCTATGGCTACACCTTC.

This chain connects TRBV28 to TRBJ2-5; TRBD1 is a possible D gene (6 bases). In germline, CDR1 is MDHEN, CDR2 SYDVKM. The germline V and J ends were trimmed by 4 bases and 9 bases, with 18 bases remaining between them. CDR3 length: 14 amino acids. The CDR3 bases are TGTGCCAGCAGTTCCCGGACAGTTCCCCAGGCCCAGTACTTC. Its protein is CASSSRTVPQAQYF. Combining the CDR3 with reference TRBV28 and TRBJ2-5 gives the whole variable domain DVKVTQSSRYLVKRTGEKVFLECVQDMDHENMFWYRQDPGLGLRLIYFSYDVKMKEKGDIPEGYSVSREKKERFSLILESASTNQTSMYLCASSSRTVPQAQYFGPGTRLLVL.

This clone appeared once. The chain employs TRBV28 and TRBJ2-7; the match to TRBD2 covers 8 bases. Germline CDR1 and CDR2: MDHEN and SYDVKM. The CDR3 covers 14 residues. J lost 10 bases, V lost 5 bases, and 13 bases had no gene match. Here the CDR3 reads CASSPGGASWSQYF. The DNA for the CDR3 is TGTGCCAGCAGTCCGGGGGGGGCCTCCTGGTCACAGTACTTC.

CDR3 sequence reads: CASSLTGTSGRTDEQFF. CDR3 in DNA: TGCGCCAGCAGTCTAACTGGGACTAGCGGGAGGACAGATGAGCAGTTCTTC. The chain has TRBV23-1 and TRBJ2-1, with 15 bases identical to TRBD2. TRBV23-1 is annotated as an ORF whose role is uncertain. The CDR3 runs 17 residues. V lost 4 bases, J lost 8 bases, and 9 bases stayed unmatched.

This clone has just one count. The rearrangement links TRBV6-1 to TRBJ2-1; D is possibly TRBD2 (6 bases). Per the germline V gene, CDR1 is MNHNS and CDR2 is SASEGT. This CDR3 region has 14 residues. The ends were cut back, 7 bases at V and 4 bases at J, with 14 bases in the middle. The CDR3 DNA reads TGTGCCAGCAATGTGGCGGGAAGGTACAATGAGCAGTTCTTC. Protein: CASNVAGRYNEQFF.

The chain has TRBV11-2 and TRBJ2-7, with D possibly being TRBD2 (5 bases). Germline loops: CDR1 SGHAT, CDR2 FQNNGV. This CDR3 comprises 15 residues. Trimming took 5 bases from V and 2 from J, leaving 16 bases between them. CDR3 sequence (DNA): TGTGCCAGCAGCACTCAAGCCGGGATTACCTACGAGCAGTACTTC. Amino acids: CASSTQAGITYEQYF.

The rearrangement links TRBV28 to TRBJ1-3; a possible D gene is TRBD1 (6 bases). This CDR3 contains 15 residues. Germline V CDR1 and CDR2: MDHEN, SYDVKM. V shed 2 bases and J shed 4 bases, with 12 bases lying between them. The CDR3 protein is CASSLRFGTGNTIYF. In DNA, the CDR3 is TGTGCCAGCAGTTTACGGTTCGGGACAGGAAACACCATATATTTT. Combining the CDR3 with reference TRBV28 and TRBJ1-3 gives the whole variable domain DVKVTQSSRYLVKRTGEKVFLECVQDMDHENMFWYRQDPGLGLRLIYFSYDVKMKEKGDIPEGYSVSREKKERFSLILESASTNQTSMYLCASSLRFGTGNTIYFGEGSWLTVV.

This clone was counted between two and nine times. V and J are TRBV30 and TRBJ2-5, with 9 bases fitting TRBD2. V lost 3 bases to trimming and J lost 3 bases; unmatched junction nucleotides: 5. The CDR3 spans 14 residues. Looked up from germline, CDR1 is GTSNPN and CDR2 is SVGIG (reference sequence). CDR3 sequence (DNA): TGTGCCTGGAGCAAACTAGCGGGCGAAGAGACCCAGTACTTC. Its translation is CAWSKLAGEETQYF.

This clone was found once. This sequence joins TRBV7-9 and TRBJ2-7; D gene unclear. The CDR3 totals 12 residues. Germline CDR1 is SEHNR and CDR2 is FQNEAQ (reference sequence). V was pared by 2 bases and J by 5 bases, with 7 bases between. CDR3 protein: CASSLLGNEQYF. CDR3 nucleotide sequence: TGTGCCAGCAGCTTACTAGGAAACGAGCAGTACTTC.